This record looks at one T cell receptor (beta chain) sequence and its context. Its target is not known. The CDR3 extends over 13 amino acids. V was trimmed by 7 bases and J by 7 bases, leaving 14 bases between them. In germline, CDR1 is ENHRY, CDR2 SYGVKD. It was with 60 Vbeta and 13 Jbeta primers that the PCR ran. Libraries were prepared by immunoSEQ multiplex PCR; TCRdb keeps only in-frame clonotypes and omits some of them. The sample records about 170,000 clones, around three quarters being singletons. This entry is derived from a study of cytomegalovirus exposure and HLA in healthy donors. In the study overall: The Caucasian-associated ancestry cluster held around 76% of roughly 370 genotyped donors. General study points: An apparent linkage of common viral pathogens to several of the most significant clusters emerged in a later analysis. Reportedly, HLA-A and HLA-B alleles of most subjects were accurately predicted from TCR beta. HLA alleles showed associations with about 17,000 TCR beta sequences in a later analysis, at a 0.05 false discovery rate.

Sequenced sample: PBMCs. V usage is TRBV10-3 and J usage is TRBJ1-3, with D uncertain. This clonotype was sampled from a woman in her forties or fifties in good health and CMV-seronegative. This CDR3 is CAITAGLGNTIYF. Written as DNA, the CDR3 is TGTGCCATCACCGCGGGCCTAGGGAACACCATATATTTT.